Listed below are T cell receptor beta chains from one sample, sequenced in a study of vaccination and CD4 T cells after COVID-19. MiXCR was run by TCRdb on the PCR reads, yielding one entry per CDR3 protein. The sample holds more than 10,000 distinct CDR3 sequences, 50% to 65% seen once. These receptors' antigens are unknown. The sample taken for sequencing was CD4+ T cells from blood, cultured in vitro. These receptors were taken from a human donor who had recovered from COVID-19. CDR3s include the opening cysteine and the closing phenylalanine or tryptophan. D genes are given only for firm matches. Only some rows state a clone size, as once, few, many or a class for expanded clones.

>few|TRBJ1-2|12|TRBV20-1|NA
CSAREGARGYTF
TGCAGTGCTAGAGAGGGGGCACGGGGCTACACCTTC
>few|TRBJ1-5|17|TRBV21-1|NA
CASSKGTGGCCNQPQHF
TGTGCCAGCAGCAAAGGGACAGGGGGTTGTTGCAATCAGCCCCAGCATTTT
>NA|TRBJ2-1|15|TRBV12-3/TRBV12-4|NA
CASSPKGGAGNEQFF
TGTGCCAGCAGCCCGAAGGGGGGGGCGGGGAATGAGCAGTTCTTC
>NA|TRBJ1-5|17|TRBV19|TRBD1
CASSPGQGLVGNQPQHF
TGTGCCAGTAGTCCGGGACAGGGACTAGTCGGCAATCAGCCCCAGCATTTT
>few|TRBJ1-1|12|TRBV7-2|NA
CASSLRVDSPTF
TGTGCCAGCAGCTTGCGCGTCGACAGCCCAACTTTT
>NA|TRBJ2-2|15|TRBV11-2|NA
CASSAQGFGPGELFF
TGTGCCAGCAGCGCGCAGGGTTTTGGACCCGGGGAGCTGTTTTTT
>NA|TRBJ2-7|14|TRBV15|TRBD1
CATSRGQGAGEQYF
TGTGCCACCAGCAGAGGACAGGGGGCCGGAGAGCAGTACTTC
>few|TRBJ1-5|14|TRBV20-1|NA
CSVTGGGLNQPQHF
TGCAGTGTGACAGGCGGGGGGCTCAATCAGCCCCAGCATTTT
>NA|TRBJ1-2|17|TRBV21-1|NA
CASSKSQAPGGQGVHTF
TGTGCCAGCAGCAAAAGCCAGGCCCCAGGGGGACAAGGGGTCCACACCTTC
>few|TRBJ2-5|16|TRBV27|TRBD1
CASSRTGGGTQETQYF
TGTGCCAGCAGCAGGACAGGGGGTGGGACCCAAGAGACCCAGTACTTC
>NA|TRBJ2-7|14|TRBV9|NA
CASSVEWGSYEQYF
TGTGCCAGCAGCGTAGAGTGGGGCTCCTACGAGCAGTACTTC
>few|TRBJ1-2|14|TRBV2|TRBD1
CASSEGQAVAGYTF
TGTGCCAGCAGCGAGGGACAGGCGGTAGCTGGCTACACCTTC
>NA|TRBJ1-6|14|TRBV10-3|NA
CAISEGGDNSPLHF
TGTGCCATCAGTGAGGGGGGCGATAATTCACCCCTCCACTTT
>NA|TRBJ1-6|15|TRBV18|NA
CASSPLSGVNSPLHF
TGTGCCAGCTCACCACTTTCAGGGGTTAATTCACCCCTCCACTTT
>few|TRBJ2-2|16|TRBV6-5|NA
CASSYSPGWDAGELFF
TGTGCCAGCAGTTACTCCCCGGGGTGGGACGCCGGGGAGCTGTTTTTT
>few|TRBJ1-5|15|TRBV6-1|TRBD1
CASSGQGFSNQPQHF
TGTGCCAGCAGTGGACAGGGGTTTTCCAATCAGCCCCAGCATTTT
>NA|TRBJ1-2|13|TRBV25-1|NA
CASSLNIKAGYTF
TGTGCCAGCAGCTTGAATATAAAAGCTGGTTACACCTTC
>few|TRBJ2-7|15|TRBV2|NA
CASSREAGNPYEQYF
TGTGCCAGCAGTCGTGAGGCAGGGAACCCCTACGAGCAGTACTTC
>few|TRBJ2-3|15|TRBV12-3/TRBV12-4|NA
CASSFGGAGTDTQYF
TGTGCCAGCAGTTTCGGTGGGGCGGGTACAGATACGCAGTATTTT
>NA|TRBJ2-5|15|TRBV5-1|NA
CASSLDPGQGETQYF
TGCGCCAGCAGCTTGGATCCCGGGCAGGGAGAGACCCAGTACTTC
>few|TRBJ2-7|14|TRBV23-1|TRBD1
CASSRGTGVNEQYF
TGCGCCAGCAGTCGAGGGACAGGGGTCAACGAGCAGTACTTC
>few|TRBJ2-2|14|TRBV29-1|NA
CSVARSANTGELFF
TGCAGCGTTGCTCGGTCCGCGAACACCGGGGAGCTGTTTTTT
>NA|TRBJ2-3|17|TRBV20-1|TRBD1
CSARSQGVRGSTDTQYF
TGCAGTGCTAGAAGTCAGGGGGTCCGTGGAAGCACAGATACGCAGTATTTT
>NA|TRBJ2-2|13|TRBV29-1|NA
CSVGGRATGELFF
TGCAGCGTTGGTGGCAGGGCTACCGGGGAGCTGTTTTTT
>NA|TRBJ2-5|13|TRBV20-1|NA
CSAQAGLQETQYF
TGCAGTGCCCAGGCAGGATTACAAGAGACCCAGTACTTC
>NA|TRBJ2-7|15|TRBV24-1|NA
CATSDPQNPTGEQYF
TGTGCCACCAGTGATCCCCAGAACCCAACGGGCGAGCAGTACTTC
>NA|TRBJ1-3|15|TRBV20-1|NA
CSARGSSVLPNTIYF
TGCAGTGCTAGAGGCAGCTCGGTCCTTCCGAACACCATATATTTT
>NA|TRBJ1-6|15|TRBV11-2|TRBD1
CASSSPGQINSPLHF
TGTGCCAGCAGCTCCCCGGGACAGATCAATTCACCCCTCCACTTT
>few|TRBJ2-5|13|TRBV4-3|NA
CASSQNMEGTQYF
TGCGCCAGCAGCCAAAATATGGAGGGGACCCAGTACTTC